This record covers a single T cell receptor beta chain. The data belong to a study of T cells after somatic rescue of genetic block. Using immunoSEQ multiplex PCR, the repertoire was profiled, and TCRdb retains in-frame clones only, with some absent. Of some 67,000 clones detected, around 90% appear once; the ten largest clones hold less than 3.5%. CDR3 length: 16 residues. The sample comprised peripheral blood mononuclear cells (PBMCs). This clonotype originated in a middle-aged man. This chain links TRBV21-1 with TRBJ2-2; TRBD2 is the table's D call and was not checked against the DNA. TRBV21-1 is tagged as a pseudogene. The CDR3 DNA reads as TGTGCCAGCAGCAAAGCCCTAGCGGGGGCGACCGGGGAGCTGTTTTTT. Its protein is CASSKALAGATGELFF.